A single sample is the source of the 3 T cell receptor beta chains below, sequenced in a study of OX40 agonist ivuxolimab in advanced cancers. Sequencing was performed with immunoSEQ multiplex PCR; in TCRdb, only in-frame clones are kept and a portion is missing. Counted here are tens of thousands of clones, around 90% occurring once; the ten biggest clones make up about 0.38%. The material sequenced was CD4+ or CD8+ T cells sorted from blood, taken in a trial of the OX40 agonist ivuxolimab. These receptors originate from an adult with an advanced solid tumor such as melanoma, head and neck, liver or kidney cancer.

The chain uses TRBV29-1 and TRBJ1-2; maybe TRBD1 (5 bases). Germline CDR1 and CDR2: SQVTM and ANQGSEA. V lost 5 bases and J 3 bases, leaving 19 bases between the germline ends. There are 15 residues in the CDR3. CDR3 DNA: TGCAGCGTTACGGCGGAAGGGGCTGAGGACTATGGCTACACCTTC. The encoded protein is CSVTAEGAEDYGYTF.

This clone showed up just once. J is TRBJ1-5 and V is TRBV5-6; no definite D call. Germline CDR1 is SGHDT and CDR2 is YYEEEE. Trimming left V 6 bases short and J 2 bases short, with 12 bases between. CDR3 length equals 14 residues. DNA of the CDR3: TGTGCCAGCACCCCCTTCGGGGGCAATCAGCCCCAGCATTTT. Translation gives CASTPFGGNQPQHF. Variable domain in full (rest from reference TRBV5-6 and TRBJ1-5): DAGVTQSPTHLIKTRGQQVTLRCSPKSGHDTVSWYQQALGQGPQFIFQYYEEEERQRGNFPDRFSGHQFPNYSSELNVNALLLGDSALYLCASTPFGGNQPQHFGDGTRLSIL.

The gene calls are TRBV18 and TRBJ2-5, with D perhaps matching TRBD2 (6 bases). The CDR3 sequence is 14 residues long. The V gene lost 0 bases and the J gene lost 7 bases, with 12 bases spanning the gap. Germline V gene data show CDR1 as KGHSH and CDR2 as LQKENI. The CDR3 region is CASSPPTGAGTQYF. DNA for the CDR3: TGTGCCAGCTCACCACCGACGGGAGCGGGGACCCAGTACTTC. Based on the CDR3 plus reference TRBV18 and TRBJ2-5, the full variable domain is NAGVMQNPRHLVRRRGQEARLRCSPMKGHSHVYWYRQLPEEGLKFMVYLQKENIIDESGMPKERFSAEFPKEGPSILRIQQVVRGDSAAYFCASSPPTGAGTQYFGPGTRLLVL.